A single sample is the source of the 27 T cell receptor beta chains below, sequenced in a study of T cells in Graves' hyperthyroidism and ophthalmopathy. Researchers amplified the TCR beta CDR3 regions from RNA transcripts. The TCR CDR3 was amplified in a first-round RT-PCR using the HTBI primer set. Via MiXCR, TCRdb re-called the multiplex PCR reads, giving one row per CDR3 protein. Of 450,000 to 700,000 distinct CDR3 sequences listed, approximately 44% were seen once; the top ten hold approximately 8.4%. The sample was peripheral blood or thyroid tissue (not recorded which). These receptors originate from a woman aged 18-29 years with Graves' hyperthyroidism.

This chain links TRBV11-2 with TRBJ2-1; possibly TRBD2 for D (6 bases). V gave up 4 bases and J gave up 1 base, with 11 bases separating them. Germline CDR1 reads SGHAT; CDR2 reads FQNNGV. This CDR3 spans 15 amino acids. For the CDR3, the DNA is TGTGCCAGCAGCTCACGACTAGGATCCTACAATGAGCAGTTCTTC. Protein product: CASSSRLGSYNEQFF.

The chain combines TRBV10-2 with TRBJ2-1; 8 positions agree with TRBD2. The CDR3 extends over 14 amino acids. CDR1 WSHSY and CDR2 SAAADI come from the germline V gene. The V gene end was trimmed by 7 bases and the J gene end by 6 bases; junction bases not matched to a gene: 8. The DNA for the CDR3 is TGCGCCAGCATGAATCAGCGGGAGTTCAATGAGCAGTTCTTC. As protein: CASMNQREFNEQFF.

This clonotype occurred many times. The CDR3, as DNA: TGTGCCAGCAGTGTGACGGACTACCGGACCTACGAGCAGTACTTC. This translates into CASSVTDYRTYEQYF. The V and J genes are TRBV2 and TRBJ2-7, with D possibly TRBD2 on 6 matching bases. Trimming removed 4 bases at V and 2 bases at J, with 15 bases between. Germline CDR1 SNHLY, CDR2 FYNNEI. This CDR3 has 15 amino acids.

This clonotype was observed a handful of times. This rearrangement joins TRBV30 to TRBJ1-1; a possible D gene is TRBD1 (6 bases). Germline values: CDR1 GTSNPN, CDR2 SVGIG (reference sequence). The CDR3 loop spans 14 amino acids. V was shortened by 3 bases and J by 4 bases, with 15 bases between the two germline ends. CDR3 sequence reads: CAWRERGLGTEAFF. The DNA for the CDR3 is TGTGCCTGGAGGGAGAGGGGGTTGGGCACTGAAGCTTTCTTT.

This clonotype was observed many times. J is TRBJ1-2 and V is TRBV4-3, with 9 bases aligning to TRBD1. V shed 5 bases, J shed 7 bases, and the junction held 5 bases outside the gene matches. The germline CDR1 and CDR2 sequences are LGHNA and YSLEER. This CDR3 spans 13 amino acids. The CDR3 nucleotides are TGCGCCAGCAGCGAGGACAGGGGTGTTGGCTACACCTTC. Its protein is CASSEDRGVGYTF.

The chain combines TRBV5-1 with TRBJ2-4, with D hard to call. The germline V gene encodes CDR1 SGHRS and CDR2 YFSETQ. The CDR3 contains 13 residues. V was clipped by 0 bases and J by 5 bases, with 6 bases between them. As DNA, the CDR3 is TGCGCCAGCAGCTTGGGGGCAGAAAACATTCAGTACTTC. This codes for CASSLGAENIQYF.

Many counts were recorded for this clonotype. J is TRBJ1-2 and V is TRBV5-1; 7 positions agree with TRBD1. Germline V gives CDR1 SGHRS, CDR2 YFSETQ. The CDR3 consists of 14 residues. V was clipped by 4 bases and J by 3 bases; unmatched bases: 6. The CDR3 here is CASSLLQGDYGYTF. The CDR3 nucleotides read TGCGCCAGCAGCCTCTTGCAGGGGGACTATGGCTACACCTTC.

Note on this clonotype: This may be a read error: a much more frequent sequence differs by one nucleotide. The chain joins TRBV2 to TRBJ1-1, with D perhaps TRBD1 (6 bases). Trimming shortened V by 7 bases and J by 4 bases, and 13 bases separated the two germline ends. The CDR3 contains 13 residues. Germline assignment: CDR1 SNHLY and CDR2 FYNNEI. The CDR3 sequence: CASIRGAGTEAFF. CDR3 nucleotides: TGTGCCAGCATACGGGGGGCTGGCACTGAAGCTTTCTTT.

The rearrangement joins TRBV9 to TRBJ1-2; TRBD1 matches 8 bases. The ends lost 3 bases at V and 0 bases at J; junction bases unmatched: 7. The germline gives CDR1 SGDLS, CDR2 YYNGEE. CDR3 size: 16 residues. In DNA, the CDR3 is TGTGCCAGCAGCGCCAGGGGGCTAAACACTAACTATGGCTACACCTTC. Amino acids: CASSARGLNTNYGYTF.

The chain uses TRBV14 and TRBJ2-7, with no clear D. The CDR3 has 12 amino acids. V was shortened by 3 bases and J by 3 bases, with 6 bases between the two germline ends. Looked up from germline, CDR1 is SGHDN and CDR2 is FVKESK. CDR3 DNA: TGTGCCAGCAGCCATCAGGACTACGAGCAGTACTTC. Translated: CASSHQDYEQYF.

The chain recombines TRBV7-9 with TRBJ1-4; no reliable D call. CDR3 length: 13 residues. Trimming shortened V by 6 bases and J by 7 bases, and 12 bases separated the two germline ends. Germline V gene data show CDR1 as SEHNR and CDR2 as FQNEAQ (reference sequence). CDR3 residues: CASSVSLGEKLFF. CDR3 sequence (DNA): TGTGCCAGCAGTGTGTCCCTCGGTGAAAAACTGTTTTTT.

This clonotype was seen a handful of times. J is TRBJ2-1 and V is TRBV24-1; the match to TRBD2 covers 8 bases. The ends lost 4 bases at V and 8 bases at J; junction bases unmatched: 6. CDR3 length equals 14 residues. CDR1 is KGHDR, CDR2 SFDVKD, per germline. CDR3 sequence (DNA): TGTGCCACCAGTGAGACTAGCGTGTACCATGAGCAGTTCTTC. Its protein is CATSETSVYHEQFF.

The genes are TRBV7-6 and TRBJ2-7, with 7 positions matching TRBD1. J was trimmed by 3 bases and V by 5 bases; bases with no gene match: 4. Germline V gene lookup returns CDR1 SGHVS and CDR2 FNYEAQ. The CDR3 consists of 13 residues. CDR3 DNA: TGTGCCAGCAGCAGGGGACAGTACTACGAGCAGTACTTC. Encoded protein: CASSRGQYYEQYF.

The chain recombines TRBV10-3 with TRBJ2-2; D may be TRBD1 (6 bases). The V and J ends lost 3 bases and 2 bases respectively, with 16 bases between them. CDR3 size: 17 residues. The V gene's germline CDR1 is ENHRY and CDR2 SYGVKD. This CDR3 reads CAISDRWDTDNTGELFF. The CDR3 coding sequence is TGTGCCATCAGTGATAGGTGGGACACAGATAACACCGGGGAGCTGTTTTTT.

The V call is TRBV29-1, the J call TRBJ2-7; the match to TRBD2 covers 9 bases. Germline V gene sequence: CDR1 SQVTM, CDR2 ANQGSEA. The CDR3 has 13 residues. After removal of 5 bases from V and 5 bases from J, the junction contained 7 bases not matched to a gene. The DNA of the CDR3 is TGCAGCGTTACAGCGGGAGGAAGAGACGAGCAGTACTTC. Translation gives CSVTAGGRDEQYF.

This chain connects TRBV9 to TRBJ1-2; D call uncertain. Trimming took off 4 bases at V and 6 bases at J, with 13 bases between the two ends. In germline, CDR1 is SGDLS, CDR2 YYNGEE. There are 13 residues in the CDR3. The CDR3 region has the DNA TGTGCCAGCAGCCAATTACCCCGCGATGGCTACACCTTC. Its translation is CASSQLPRDGYTF. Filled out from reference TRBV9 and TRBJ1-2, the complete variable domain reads DSGVTQTPKHLITATGQRVTLRCSPRSGDLSVYWYQQSLDQGLQFLIQYYNGEERAKGNILERFSAQQFPDLHSELNLSSLELGDSALYFCASSQLPRDGYTFGSGTRLTVV.

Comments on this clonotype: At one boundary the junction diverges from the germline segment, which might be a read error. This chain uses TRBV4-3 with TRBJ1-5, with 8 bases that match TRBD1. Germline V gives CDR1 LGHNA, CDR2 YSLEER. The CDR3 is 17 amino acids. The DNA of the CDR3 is TGCGCCAGCAGCCAAGACAGGGGGCTTGCGAGCAATCGGCCCCAGCATTTT. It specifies CASSQDRGLASNRPQHF.

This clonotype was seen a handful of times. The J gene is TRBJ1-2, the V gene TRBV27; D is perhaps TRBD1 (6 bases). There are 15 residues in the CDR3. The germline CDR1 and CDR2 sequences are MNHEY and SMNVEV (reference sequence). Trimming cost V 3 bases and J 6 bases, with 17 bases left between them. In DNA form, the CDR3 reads TGTGCCAGCAGTTTTTTACCAGGGGCGGTGGATGGCTACACCTTC. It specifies CASSFLPGAVDGYTF.

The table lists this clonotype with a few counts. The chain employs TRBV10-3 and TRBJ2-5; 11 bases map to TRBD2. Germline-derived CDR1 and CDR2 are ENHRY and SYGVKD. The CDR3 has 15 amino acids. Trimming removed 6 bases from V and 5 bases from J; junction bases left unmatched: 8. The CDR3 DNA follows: TGTGCCATCAGCCTAGCGGGAGGCCAAGGGGAGACCCAGTACTTC. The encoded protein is CAISLAGGQGETQYF.

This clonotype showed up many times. Written as DNA, the CDR3 is TGTGCCAGTTCCCGCGGGCTATCGGATAGTGCTTTCTTT. Its translation: CASSRGLSDSAFF. The chain uses TRBV19 and TRBJ1-1; D gene uncertain. CDR1 is LNHDA and CDR2 is SQIVND in the germline V gene (reference sequence). This CDR3 contains 13 residues. V was shortened by 8 bases and J by 11 bases, with 21 bases between the two germline ends.

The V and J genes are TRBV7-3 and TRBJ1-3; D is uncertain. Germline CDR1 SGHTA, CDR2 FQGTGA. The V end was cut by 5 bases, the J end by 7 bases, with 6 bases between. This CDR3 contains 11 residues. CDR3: CASSPDNTIYF. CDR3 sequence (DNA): TGTGCCAGCAGCCCTGACAACACCATATATTTT.

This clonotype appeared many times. The CDR3 spells CASRPPVGDLYEQYF. The CDR3, as DNA: TGTGCCAGCAGGCCCCCAGTCGGGGACCTCTACGAGCAGTACTTC. The rearrangement uses TRBV7-9 and TRBJ2-7; D may match TRBD1 or TRBD2 (5 bases each). V was shortened by 6 bases and J by 3 bases, with 18 bases between the two germline ends. CDR1 and CDR2 from the germline V gene are SEHNR and FQNEAQ (reference sequence). The CDR3 runs to 15 residues. Full variable domain (outside the CDR3, taken from reference TRBV7-9 and TRBJ2-7): DTGVSQNPRHKITKRGQNVTFRCDPISEHNRLYWYRQTLGQGPEFLTYFQNEAQLEKSRLLSDRFSAERPKGSFSTLEIQRTEQGDSAMYLCASRPPVGDLYEQYFGPGTRLTVT.

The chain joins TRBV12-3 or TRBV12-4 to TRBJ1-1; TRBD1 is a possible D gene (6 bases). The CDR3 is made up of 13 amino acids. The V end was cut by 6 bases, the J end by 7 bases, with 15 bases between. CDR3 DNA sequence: TGTGCCAGCAGCACAAGGTCCAGGGGTGAAGCTTTCTTT. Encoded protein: CASSTRSRGEAFF.

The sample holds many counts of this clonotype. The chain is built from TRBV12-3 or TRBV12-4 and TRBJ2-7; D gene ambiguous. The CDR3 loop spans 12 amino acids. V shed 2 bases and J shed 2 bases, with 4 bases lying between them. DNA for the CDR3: TGTGCCAGCAGTTTATTCACCTACGAGCAGTACTTC. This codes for CASSLFTYEQYF.

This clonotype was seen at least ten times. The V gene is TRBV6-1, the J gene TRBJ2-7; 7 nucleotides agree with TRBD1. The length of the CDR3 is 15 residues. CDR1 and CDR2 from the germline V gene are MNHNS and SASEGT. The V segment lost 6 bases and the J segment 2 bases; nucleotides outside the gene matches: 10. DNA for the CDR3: TGTGCCAGCAGGTCGGACAGGCAGAGACCCTACGAGCAGTACTTC. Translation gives CASRSDRQRPYEQYF.

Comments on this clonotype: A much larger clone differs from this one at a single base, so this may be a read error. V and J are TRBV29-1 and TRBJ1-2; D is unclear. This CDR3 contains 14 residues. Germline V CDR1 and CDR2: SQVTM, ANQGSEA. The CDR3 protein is CRVEETTANYGYTF. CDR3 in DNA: TGCAGAGTTGAAGAGACAACCGCTAACTATGGCTACACCTTC. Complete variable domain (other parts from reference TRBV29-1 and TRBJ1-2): SAVISQKPSRDICQRGTSLTIQCQVDSQVTMMFWYRQQPGQSLTLIATANQGSEATYESGFVIDKFPISRPNLTFSTLTVSNMSPEDSSIYLCRVEETTANYGYTFGSGTRLTVV.

The CDR3 loop is CASSDRPSYEQYF. The CDR3 region has the DNA TGTGCCAGCAGTGACAGGCCATCCTACGAGCAGTACTTC. V and J are TRBV7-9 and TRBJ2-7; perhaps TRBD1 as D (6 bases). V dropped 6 bases and J dropped 1 base, with 10 bases sitting between them. The CDR3 runs to 13 residues. Germline V lookup: CDR1 SEHNR, CDR2 FQNEAQ (reference sequence).